Described below is a single T cell receptor (beta chain) sequence and its context. RNA, at about 0.45 to 1 ug, was reverse transcribed with random hexamers. TCRdb re-called the immunoSEQ multiplex PCR reads with MiXCR, one entry per CDR3 protein. Altogether around 200,000 distinct CDR3 sequences are present, 85% to 95% being singletons, with the ten largest covering less than 0.2%. The CDR3 is made up of 17 amino acids. The germline V gene encodes CDR1 MNHNS and CDR2 SASEGT. The V segment lost 8 bases and the J segment 4 bases; nucleotides outside the gene matches: 19. The data stem from a study of CD8 T cells in Susac syndrome.

The sample taken for sequencing was CD8+ T cells from PBMCs. The origin of this receptor is a human donor with Susac syndrome. The chain joins TRBV6-1 to TRBJ1-1; 7 nucleotides agree with TRBD1. The CDR3 sequence: CASEKNKGTVFSTEAFF. As DNA, the CDR3 is TGTGCCAGCGAAAAAAATAAAGGGACAGTTTTTTCCACTGAAGCTTTCTTT.